This T cell receptor beta chain was sequenced during a study of blood T cell repertoires in COVID-19. Sequenced by immunoSEQ multiplex PCR; TCRdb stores in-frame clones only, minus some. In the table there are 220,000 or so clones, 82% of which are singletons. The length of the CDR3 is 14 residues. V was cut by 6 bases and J by 2 bases, with 13 bases left in between. Germline assignment: CDR1 SGHNT and CDR2 YENEEA. V gene TRBV11-3 combines with J gene TRBJ1-2; D might be TRBD1 (6 bases). Material: peripheral blood. The source is a woman aged 80 or over with acute or convalescent COVID-19. In nucleotides, the CDR3 is TGTGCCAGCAGTTTACGACAGGCGAACTATGGCTACACCTTC. This sequence encodes CASSLRQANYGYTF.